The T cell receptor beta chain under discussion was sequenced for a study of Tregs in tolerant kidney transplant recipients. Overall study results and limits: Donor-specific Treg expansion exceeded global Treg expansion in tolerant patients, suggesting antigen drive.

Germline CDR1 GTSNPN, CDR2 SVGIG (reference sequence). V lost 3 bases and J lost 1, with 12 bases in between. This CDR3 has 14 amino acids. The nonmyeloablative bone marrow transplants came from related graft donors, with transient mixed chimerism. Unstimulated regulatory T cells (CD4+CD25+CD127-), CD4+CD25- non-regulatory cells, CD4 and CD8 cells were FACS-sorted from thawed PBMCs. In regard to this clone: What it binds is unknown.

Sequencing was performed with immunoSEQ multiplex PCR; in TCRdb, only in-frame clones are kept and a portion is missing. The repertoire holds about 52,000 clones, with about 89% as singletons. This chain connects TRBV30 to TRBJ2-5; D may be TRBD2 (6 bases). The TCR was taken from a human patient who received a combined kidney and bone marrow transplant. Some T cells may be the graft donor's. Sequences were derived from CD8+ T cells from blood (PBMCs), sampled 24 months after the transplant. The CDR3 DNA follows: TGTGCCTGGAGCGTGGGAGCGGGCCAAGAGACCCAGTACTTC. Translation gives CAWSVGAGQETQYF.